The sample holds one count of the clone carrying this T cell receptor beta chain. This sample is drawn from a study of blood T cell repertoires in COVID-19. Study overall: COVID-19 samples from acute and convalescent phases originated in the United States, Italy and Spain.

V gave up 7 bases and J gave up 7 bases; unmatched junction bases: 6. CDR3 length equals 14 residues. Germline assignment: CDR1 SGHNT and CDR2 YYREEE (reference sequence). Cohort assignment relied on participant-reported clinical history. In Cohort 3, a recovered donor had either two negative PCRs, clearance, or symptom resolution. Authors' methods: Using reference gene primer amplification, nucleated cell counts were estimated. Sequencing was performed with immunoSEQ multiplex PCR; in TCRdb, only in-frame clones are kept and a portion is missing. Clone size and V and J calls were adopted from that table, with D and trimming inferred from the DNA. The sample shows over 250,000 clones, roughly 86% of them seen only once.

The chain carries TRBV5-4 and TRBJ1-6, with TRBD1 identical over 9 bases. The source material was PBMCs or T cells enriched from blood (not recorded which). The receptor was derived from a woman aged 55 to 70 who had recovered from COVID-19. The CDR3 protein is CASEPGTGNSPLHF. The CDR3 DNA follows: TGTGCCAGCGAACCCGGGACAGGGAATTCACCCCTCCACTTT.